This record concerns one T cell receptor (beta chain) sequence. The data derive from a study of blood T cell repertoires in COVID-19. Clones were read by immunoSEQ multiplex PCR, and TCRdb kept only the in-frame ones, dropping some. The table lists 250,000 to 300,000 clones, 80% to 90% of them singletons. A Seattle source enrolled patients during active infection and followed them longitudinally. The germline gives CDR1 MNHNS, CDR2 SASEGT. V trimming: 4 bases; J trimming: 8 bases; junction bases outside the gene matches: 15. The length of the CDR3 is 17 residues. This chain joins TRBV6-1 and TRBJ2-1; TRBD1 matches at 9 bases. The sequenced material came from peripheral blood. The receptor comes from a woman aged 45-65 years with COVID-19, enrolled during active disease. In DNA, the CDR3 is TGTGCCAGCAGTGGAAGGTTAGGAACAGGGGGCGAGGATGAGCAGTTCTTC. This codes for CASSGRLGTGGEDEQFF.